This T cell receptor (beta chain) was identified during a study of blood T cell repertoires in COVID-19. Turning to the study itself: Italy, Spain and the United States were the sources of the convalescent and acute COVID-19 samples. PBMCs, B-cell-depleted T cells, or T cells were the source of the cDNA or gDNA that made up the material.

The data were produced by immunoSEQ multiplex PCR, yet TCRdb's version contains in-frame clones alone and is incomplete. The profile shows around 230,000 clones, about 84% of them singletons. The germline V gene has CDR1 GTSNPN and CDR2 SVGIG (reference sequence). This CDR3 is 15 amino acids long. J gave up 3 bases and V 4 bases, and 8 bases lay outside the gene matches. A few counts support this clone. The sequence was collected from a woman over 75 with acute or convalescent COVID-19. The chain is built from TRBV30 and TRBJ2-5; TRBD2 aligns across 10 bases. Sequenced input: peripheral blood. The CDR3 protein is CAWTSSGSNEETQYF. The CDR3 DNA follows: TGTGCCTGGACCTCTAGCGGGAGTAACGAAGAGACCCAGTACTTC. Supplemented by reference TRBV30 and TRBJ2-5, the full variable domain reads SQTIHQWPATLVQPVGSPLSLECTVEGTSNPNLYWYRQAAGRGLQLLFYSVGIGQISSEVPQNLSASRPQDRQFILSSKKLLLSDSGFYLCAWTSSGSNEETQYFGPGTRLLVL.